These 5 T cell receptor beta chains share one sample of origin, sequenced in a study of glioma-infiltrating T cells after dendritic cell vaccination. Specified time point: after dendritic cell vaccination, including at tumor progression/relapse. Assay used: immunoSEQ multiplex PCR; TCRdb lists only in-frame clones, some missing. The data contain about 50,000 clones, approximately 89% of them singletons. This sample comprised blood, obtained after dendritic cell vaccination. These receptors came from a human donor with glioblastoma.

The chain combines TRBV28 with TRBJ1-2; D uncertain. The germline gives CDR1 MDHEN, CDR2 SYDVKM. This CDR3 has 14 residues. Trimming removed 5 bases at V and 0 bases at J, with 10 bases between. The DNA for the CDR3 is TGTGCCAGCAGTAAAACACACACTAACTATGGCTACACCTTC. This codes for CASSKTHTNYGYTF.

In its sample, this clone was seen once. The genes are TRBV5-1 and TRBJ2-6; tentative D call: TRBD1 (5 bases). This CDR3 comprises 18 residues. V lost 0 bases, J lost 0 bases, and 13 bases lay in between. Germline assignment: CDR1 SGHRS and CDR2 YFSETQ. The CDR3 bases are TGCGCCAGCAGCTTGGGAACAGGTGGCGGCTCTGGGGCCAACGTCCTGACTTTC. This gives the protein CASSLGTGGGSGANVLTF. The whole variable domain, filled in from reference TRBV5-1 and TRBJ2-6, reads KAGVTQTPRYLIKTRGQQVTLSCSPISGHRSVSWYQQTPGQGLQFLFEYFSETQRNKGNFPGRFSGRQFSNSRSEMNVSTLELGDSALYLCASSLGTGGGSGANVLTFGAGSRLTVL.

The rearrangement joins TRBV10-3 to TRBJ1-1, with D perhaps matching TRBD1 (5 bases). V lost 8 bases to trimming and J lost 0 bases, with 7 bases between them. CDR3 length equals 12 residues. The germline CDR1 and CDR2 sequences are ENHRY and SYGVKD. DNA of the CDR3: TGTGCCATCGGACAATTGAACACTGAAGCTTTCTTT. Translating gives CAIGQLNTEAFF.

The V and J genes are TRBV10-3 and TRBJ2-3, with TRBD2 matching over 8 bases. Germline-derived CDR1 and CDR2 are ENHRY and SYGVKD. The CDR3 has 17 amino acids. J gave up 1 base and V 6 bases, and 12 bases lay outside the gene matches. CDR3 region: CAISNTPAGVGTDTQYF. CDR3 nucleotide sequence: TGTGCCATCAGCAACACACCAGCGGGGGTTGGCACAGATACGCAGTATTTT.

The chain uses TRBV18 and TRBJ1-5; possibly TRBD1 for D (5 bases). CDR1 KGHSH and CDR2 LQKENI come from the germline V gene. Trimming stripped 5 bases from V and 5 bases from J, with 13 bases between. This CDR3 is 14 amino acids long. CDR3 residues: CASSSDSEHQPQHF. For the CDR3, the DNA is TGTGCCAGCTCATCCGACAGCGAACATCAGCCCCAGCATTTT.